This T cell receptor (beta chain) was recovered during a study of T cells in Graves' hyperthyroidism and ophthalmopathy. In patients aged 18 to 65, hyperthyroidism was newly diagnosed, with duration under 2 months. This clonotype has at least ten counts. The ends were cut back, 2 bases at V and 1 base at J, with 15 bases in the middle. Germline CDR1 reads LGHNT; CDR2 reads FRNRAP. The CDR3 extends over 17 amino acids. Amplified regions were TCR beta CDR3 sequences from RNA transcripts. With the HTBI primer set, the TCR CDR3 went through a first round of RT-PCR. Using its own MiXCR run on the multiplex PCR reads, TCRdb lists one record per CDR3 protein. Of fewer than 650,000 distinct CDR3 sequences listed, around 15% are singletons.

V usage is TRBV12-5 and J usage is TRBJ1-5; D ambiguous. The receptor was isolated from a woman aged 40 to 50 with Graves' hyperthyroidism. The sequenced material came from blood. This CDR3 reads CASGLRSLEMSNQPQHF. CDR3 in DNA: TGTGCTAGTGGTTTGCGTTCCCTGGAAATGAGCAATCAGCCCCAGCATTTT.